This TCR beta chain was recorded in a study of cytomegalovirus exposure and HLA in healthy donors. Germline assignment: CDR1 SGHDT and CDR2 YYEEEE. Trimming removed 1 base from V and 0 bases from J, with 11 bases in between. The CDR3 is made up of 16 amino acids. PCR employed 60 Vbeta and 13 Jbeta primers. The protocol was immunoSEQ multiplex PCR, while the TCRdb copy is restricted to in-frame clones and leaves out a portion. The sample contains some 190,000 clones, 85% of which appear only once. In its sample, this clone was seen once. Sequences were obtained from PBMCs. This sequence joins TRBV5-6 and TRBJ2-1, with D possibly being TRBD1 (5 bases). The receptor's source is a boy between 2 and 15 years old in good health and CMV-seronegative. CDR3 residues: CASSLQQGNSYNEQFF. CDR3 in DNA: TGTGCCAGCAGCTTGCAGCAGGGAAACTCCTACAATGAGCAGTTCTTC.